This TCR beta chain was observed in a study of human T cells and chemical hapten exposure. One entry per CDR3 protein results from TCRdb running MiXCR on the RACE reads. Of around 380,000 distinct CDR3 sequences in the sample, approximately 5% were seen once. Stated time point: patch test 1, 2 weeks after DPC sensitization. Treatment specified: therapeutic diphenylcyclopropenone sensitization with weekly scalp DPC. Findings and caveats of the study: Versus controls, expanded TCRs had significantly more large CDR3 similarity clusters. No shift was seen in TCRs above 1 in 1000 frequency with DPC sensitization.

Note on this clonotype: What it binds is not known.

Unmatched junction bases numbered 5, after V lost 0 bases and J lost 3 bases. The CDR3 covers 16 residues. CDR1 is SGDLS and CDR2 is YYNGEE in the germline V gene. The chain employs TRBV9 and TRBJ2-4; 8 bases agree with TRBD1. This specimen consisted of whole blood, obtained in connection with sensitization to the hapten diphenylcyclopropenone (DPC). This clonotype was obtained from a woman aged 50 to 60 with alopecia areata. Some clones in this sample may be carry-over from other donors' samples. The chain's CDR3 is CASSVAAGGLKNIQYF. CDR3 nucleotide sequence: TGTGCCAGCAGCGTAGCGGCAGGGGGCCTCAAAAACATTCAGTACTTC.